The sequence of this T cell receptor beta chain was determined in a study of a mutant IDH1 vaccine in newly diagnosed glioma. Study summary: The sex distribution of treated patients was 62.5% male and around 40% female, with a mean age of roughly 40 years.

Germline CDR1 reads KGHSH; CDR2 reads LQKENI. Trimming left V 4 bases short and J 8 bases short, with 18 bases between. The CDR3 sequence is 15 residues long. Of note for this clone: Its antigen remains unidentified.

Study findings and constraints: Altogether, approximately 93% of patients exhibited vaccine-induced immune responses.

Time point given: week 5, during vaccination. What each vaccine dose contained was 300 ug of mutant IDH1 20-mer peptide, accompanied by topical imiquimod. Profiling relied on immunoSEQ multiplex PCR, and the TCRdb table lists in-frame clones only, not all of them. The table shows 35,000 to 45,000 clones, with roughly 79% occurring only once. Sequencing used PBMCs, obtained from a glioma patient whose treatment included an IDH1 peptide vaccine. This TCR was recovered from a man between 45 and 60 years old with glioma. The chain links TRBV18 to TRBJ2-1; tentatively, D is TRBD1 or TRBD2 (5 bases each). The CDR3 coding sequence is TGTGCCAGCTCACAGACGGGGACCGTTTGGGATGAGCAGTTCTTC. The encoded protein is CASSQTGTVWDEQFF. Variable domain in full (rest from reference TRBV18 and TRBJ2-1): NAGVMQNPRHLVRRRGQEARLRCSPMKGHSHVYWYRQLPEEGLKFMVYLQKENIIDESGMPKERFSAEFPKEGPSILRIQQVVRGDSAAYFCASSQTGTVWDEQFFGPGTRLTVL.